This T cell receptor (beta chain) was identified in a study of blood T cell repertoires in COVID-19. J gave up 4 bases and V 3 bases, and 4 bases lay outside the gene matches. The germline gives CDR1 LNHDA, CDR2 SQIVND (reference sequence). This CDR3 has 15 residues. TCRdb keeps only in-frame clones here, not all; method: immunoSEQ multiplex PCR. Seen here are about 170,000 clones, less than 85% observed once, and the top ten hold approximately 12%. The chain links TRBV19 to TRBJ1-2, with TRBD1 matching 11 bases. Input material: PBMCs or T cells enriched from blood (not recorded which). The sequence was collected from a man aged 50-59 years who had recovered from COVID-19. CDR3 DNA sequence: TGTGCCAGTAGTATGGGGACAGGGGGAAGCTATGGCTACACCTTC. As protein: CASSMGTGGSYGYTF.